Given below is one T cell receptor (beta chain) in context. The sample belongs to a study of blood T cell repertoires in COVID-19. Generated by immunoSEQ multiplex PCR, the TCRdb table keeps only in-frame clones and is missing some. The top ten hold 4.5% to 5.5% of the sample, which has some 230,000 clones, around four fifths seen once. Between the trimmed V and J ends, which lost 5 bases and 2 bases, there was a span of 19 bases. The CDR3 sequence is 16 residues long. CDR1 is SGHVS, CDR2 FNYEAQ, per germline. The sequencing input was peripheral blood. This TCR derives from a woman in her fifties or sixties who had recovered from COVID-19. The V gene is TRBV7-6, the J gene TRBJ2-7; weak D call: TRBD1 (5 bases). The chain's CDR3 is CASSQRPGQKAYEQYF. CDR3 bases: TGTGCCAGCAGCCAAAGGCCCGGACAAAAAGCCTACGAGCAGTACTTC.